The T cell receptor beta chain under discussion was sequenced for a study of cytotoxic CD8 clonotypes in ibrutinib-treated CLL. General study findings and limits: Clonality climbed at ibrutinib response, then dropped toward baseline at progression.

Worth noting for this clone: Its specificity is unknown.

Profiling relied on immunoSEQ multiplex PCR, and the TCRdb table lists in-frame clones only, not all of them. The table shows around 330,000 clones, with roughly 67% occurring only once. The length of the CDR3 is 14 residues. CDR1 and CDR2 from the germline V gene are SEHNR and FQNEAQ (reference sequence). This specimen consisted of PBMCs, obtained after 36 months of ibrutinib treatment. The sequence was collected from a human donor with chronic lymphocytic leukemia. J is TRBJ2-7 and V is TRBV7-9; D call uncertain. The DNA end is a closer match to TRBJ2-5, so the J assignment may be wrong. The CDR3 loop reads CASSSSPTQETQYF. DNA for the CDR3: TGTGCCAGCAGTTCGTCCCCTACACAAGAGACCCAGTACTTC.